One sample yielded the 26 T cell receptor beta chains listed below, sequenced in a study of tissue T cells after allogeneic stem cell transplantation. Time point reported: mouse harvest day 7 after allogeneic transplant. The graft held 10^6 splenic CD5+ T cells and 10^7 T-cell-depleted bone marrow cells. Method: immunoSEQ multiplex PCR; TCRdb's copy keeps in-frame clones and lacks some. The table shows about 7,800 clones, with 40% to 60% occurring only once. The sequencing sample was made of gut tissue. All receptors come from a female BALB/c mouse given C57BL/6 T cells with graft-versus-host disease after an allogeneic hematopoietic cell transplant.

For this clone: Gene and germline names: mouse. CDR3 sequence: CASGGQGAGTEVFF. The sequenced CDR3 bases are TGTGCCAGCGGTGGACAGGGGGCCGGCACAGAAGTCTTC. The J gene is TRBJ1-1, the V gene TRBV13-2; 10 positions agree with TRBD1. The observed sequence ends 1 residue before the CDR3 terminus, with the missing tail filled in from the germline J gene. Germline-derived CDR1 and CDR2 are NNHNN and SYGAGS (reference sequence). V lost 3 bases, J lost 4 bases, and 3 bases stayed unmatched. The CDR3 extends over 14 amino acids.

Concerning this clone itself: Gene names and germline match the mouse. The CDR3 is cut off 1 residue early in the read; its end comes from the germline J gene. This chain connects TRBV17 to TRBJ1-6; the D is unclear. TRBJ1-6 counts as an open reading frame of uncertain function. Germline V CDR1 and CDR2: MNHDT, YYDKIL. The CDR3 has 16 residues. The V end was cut by 0 bases, the J end by 0 bases, with 6 bases between. The part of the CDR3 DNA that was read is TGTGCTAGCAGTAGAGAGTGGGATTCCTATAATTCGCCCCTCTAC. Translated: CASSREWDSYNSPLY. The whole CDR3 protein is CASSREWDSYNSPLYF.

This clone is classed as medium-sized. Mouse germline and gene names are used. The read gets to within 1 residue of the CDR3 end, and the germline J gene fills in the rest. This chain uses TRBV14 with TRBJ2-7, with a tentative D call TRBD2 (6 bases). This CDR3 region has 14 residues. Germline-derived CDR1 and CDR2 are SGHDT and FRDEAV. Between the trimmed V and J ends, which lost 2 bases and 0 bases, there was a span of 9 bases. CDR3 region: CASSLAGVSYEQYF. The DNA read from the CDR3 is TGTGCCAGCAGTTTAGCTGGGGTCTCCTATGAACAGTAC.

A word on this clone: The gene names given are mouse names. Sequencing ends 1 residue short of the CDR3 end; the germline J gene provides the rest. The V gene is TRBV12-1, the J gene TRBJ2-1, with 8 bases identical to TRBD2. CDR1 and CDR2 (germline): SGHSN, HYEKVE. V dropped 0 bases and J dropped 3; count of bases not matched to a gene: 3. This CDR3 region has 15 residues. The CDR3 bases that were read are TGTGCCAGCTCTCTCTCCGGGACTGGCTATGCTGAGCAGTTC. Translating it yields CASSLSGTGYAEQF. The full CDR3 protein is CASSLSGTGYAEQFF.

Of note for this clone: Genes here carry mouse names. Read sequence stops 1 residue before the CDR3 end, and the germline J gene provides the missing end. The chain employs TRBV13-1 and TRBJ2-1; 9 positions match TRBD1. Trimming took 5 bases from V and 7 from J; bases not matched to a gene: 7. Germline CDR1 and CDR2: NSHNY and SYGAGN. This CDR3 is built from 14 residues. CDR3 protein: CASSLRDRDAEQFF. The covered CDR3 bases are TGTGCCAGCAGCCTCCGGGACAGGGACGCTGAGCAGTTC.

Remarks on this clone: Gene names follow the mouse nomenclature. The read halts 1 residue ahead of the CDR3 end, with the missing end drawn from the germline J gene. The chain joins TRBV12-2 to TRBJ2-3; a possible D gene is TRBD1 (5 bases). Germline-derived CDR1 and CDR2 are SGHLS and HYDKME. The germline V and J ends were trimmed by 4 bases and 3 bases, with 13 bases remaining between them. The CDR3 covers 14 residues. The DNA read from the CDR3 is TGTGCCAGCTCCCAGGGAGGAGGGGCAGAAACGCTGTAT. Translation gives CASSQGGGAETLY. The CDR3 reads in full as CASSQGGGAETLYF.

Concerning this clone itself: Mouse names are used for the genes. This CDR3 is CASSFGANSDYTF. The CDR3 bases that were read are TGTGCCAGCAGCTTTGGAGCAAACTCCGACTACACC. The V call is TRBV3, the J call TRBJ1-2; unclear D gene. The read ends 1 residue before the CDR3 terminus; that terminus is restored from the germline J gene. V dropped 3 bases and J dropped 0 bases, with 5 bases sitting between them. Germline-derived CDR1 and CDR2 are SNHLY and FYNGKV (reference sequence). The CDR3 extends over 13 amino acids.

On this clone itself: Germline and genes here are mouse. Sequencing ends 1 residue short of the CDR3 end; the germline J gene provides the rest. This sequence joins TRBV16 and TRBJ2-4; TRBD1 or TRBD2 may be the D gene (6 bases each). V gave up 1 base and J gave up 3 bases, with 8 bases separating them. CDR3 length: 14 amino acids. CDR1 and CDR2 (germline): SGHSA, FRNQAP. The DNA read from the CDR3 is TGTGCAAGCAGCTTAGGTGGGGGCCAAAACACCTTGTAC. This encodes CASSLGGGQNTLY. The CDR3, in full, reads CASSLGGGQNTLYF.

Of note for this clone: Gene labels here are mouse ones. The read ends 1 residue shy of where the CDR3 ends; the end is completed using the germline J gene. This rearrangement joins TRBV26 to TRBJ1-1; possible D gene TRBD1, 6 bases. Germline V gene sequence: CDR1 KGHPV, CDR2 FQNQEV (reference sequence). CDR3 size: 14 residues. Trimming cost V 1 base and J 3 bases, with 9 bases left between them. This CDR3 is CASSLYSGDTEVFF. Partial CDR3 DNA: TGTGCCAGCAGTCTGTATTCAGGGGACACAGAAGTCTTC.

This clone was seen only once. The gene symbols are mouse symbols. The read falls 1 residue short of the CDR3 end, and the missing part is taken from the germline J gene. This rearrangement joins TRBV13-3 to TRBJ2-4; 10 bases align to TRBD1. CDR1 is NNHDY and CDR2 is SYVADS in the germline V gene. V dropped 5 bases and J dropped 2; count of bases not matched to a gene: 2. CDR3 length: 14 amino acids. This chain's CDR3 is CASRDRGAQNTLYF. CDR3 DNA, as far as it was read: TGTGCCAGCAGGGACAGGGGGGCTCAAAACACCTTGTAC.

This clone was seen a single time. Mouse gene names apply. Read coverage stops 1 residue before the CDR3 terminus; the germline J gene supplies the remainder. The chain employs TRBV31 and TRBJ2-7, with TRBD2 matching over 8 bases. The germline gives CDR1 GKSSPN, CDR2 SITVG. CDR3 size: 13 residues. V shed 3 bases and J 5 bases; nucleotides not matched to a gene: 6. The CDR3 bases that were read are TGTGCCTGGAGCCCTGACTGGGGCCATGAACAGTAC. Translating gives CAWSPDWGHEQY. The full CDR3 reads CAWSPDWGHEQYF.

This clone was detected a few times. Genes and germline come from the mouse. The read is 1 residue too short to cover the CDR3 end, so that end is filled in from the germline J gene. The V call is TRBV15, the J call TRBJ2-5, with D perhaps matching TRBD2 (6 bases). This CDR3 has 13 residues. Germline V gives CDR1 SGHND, CDR2 FRSKSL. Trimming cost V 4 bases and J 5 bases, with 10 bases left between them. The CDR3 here is CASSWGEADTQYF. Incomplete CDR3 DNA: TGTGCCAGCAGTTGGGGGGAGGCAGACACCCAGTAC.

Comments on this clone: The gene names given are mouse names. CDR3 residues: CGARQNAEQFF. The sequenced CDR3 bases are TGTGGTGCTAGACAGAATGCTGAGCAGTTC. This chain connects TRBV20 to TRBJ2-1; unclear D gene. The CDR3 end lies 1 residue beyond the end of the read and is filled in from the germline J gene. V lost 3 bases and J 5 bases, leaving 5 bases between the germline ends. CDR1 GFQATS and CDR2 STVNSAI come from the germline V gene. The CDR3 consists of 11 residues.

This clone was recorded a few times. A much larger clone lies a single base off, so this may be a read error. Germline and genes: mouse. The CDR3 end falls 1 residue outside the read, so it is completed with the germline J gene. Other DNA sequences in the sample encode the same CDR3. The chain couples TRBV26 to TRBJ2-7; D uncertain. This CDR3 has 12 residues. From germline, CDR1 is KGHPV and CDR2 FQNQEV (reference sequence). Trimming removed 0 bases from V and 4 bases from J, with 4 bases in between. The CDR3 DNA, read in part, is TGTGCCAGCAGTCTGTCCCAGTATGAACAGTAC. Translating it yields CASSLSQYEQY. The entire CDR3 protein is CASSLSQYEQYF.

With respect to this clone: Here the gene names and germline are mouse. The DNA read from the CDR3 is TGCACCTGCAGTGCAGCCGGGGGGAGTCAAAACACCTTGTAC. Translation gives CTCSAAGGSQNTLY. The complete CDR3 sequence is CTCSAAGGSQNTLYF. The V call is TRBV1, the J call TRBJ2-4, with D tentatively TRBD2 (6 bases). The read gets to within 1 residue of the CDR3 end, and the germline J gene fills in the rest. Germline-derived CDR1 and CDR2 are NSQYPW and LRSPGD (reference sequence). Trimming left V 1 base short and J 0 bases short, with 8 bases between. This CDR3 comprises 15 residues.

This clone is classed as large. Here the gene names and germline are mouse. The sequenced fragment ends 1 residue before the CDR3 boundary, so the rest is inferred from the germline J gene. V gene TRBV13-3 combines with J gene TRBJ1-1; D is ambiguous. V gave up 3 bases and J gave up 1 base, with 4 bases separating them. Germline CDR1 and CDR2: NNHDY and SYVADS. This CDR3 has 12 amino acids. The part of the CDR3 DNA that was read is TGTGCCAGCAGTGTCCGGAACACAGAAGTCTTC. Translating gives CASSVRNTEVF. The whole CDR3 region reads CASSVRNTEVFF.

To note about this clone: Any gene name here is a mouse gene name. The read falls 1 residue short of the CDR3 end, and the missing part is taken from the germline J gene. This chain links TRBV15 with TRBJ1-1; tentatively, D is TRBD1 (6 bases). V dropped 3 bases and J dropped 4 bases, with 9 bases sitting between them. The CDR3 has 13 residues. Per germline, CDR1 SGHND and CDR2 FRSKSL. CDR3 in amino acids: CASSFGTSTEVFF. The sequenced CDR3 bases are TGTGCCAGCAGTTTCGGGACAAGCACAGAAGTCTTC.

As concerns this clone: The genes and germline here are from mouse. The missing CDR3 end, 1 residue past where the read stops, is filled in from the germline J gene. The rearrangement links TRBV26 to TRBJ1-2; perhaps TRBD1 as D (6 bases). Germline CDR1 KGHPV, CDR2 FQNQEV (reference sequence). Trimming left V 0 bases short and J 4 bases short, with 9 bases between. The CDR3 runs to 14 residues. The sequenced part of the CDR3 DNA is TGTGCCAGCAGTCTGTCCAGGGGTGGCTCCGACTACACC. This sequence encodes CASSLSRGGSDYT. The CDR3 in its entirety is CASSLSRGGSDYTF. The entire variable domain, with the rest obtained from reference TRBV26 and TRBJ1-2, is as follows: NSKVIQTPRYLVKGQGQKAKMRCIPEKGHPVVFWYQQNKNNEFKFLINFQNQEVLQQIDMTEKRFSAECPSNSPCSLEIQSSEAGDSALYLCASSLSRGGSDYTFGSGTRLLVI.

For this clone: Genes here carry mouse names. The observed sequence ends 1 residue before the CDR3 terminus, with the missing tail filled in from the germline J gene. The chain couples TRBV26 to TRBJ2-7; D remains unclear. This CDR3 is 13 amino acids long. V lost 3 bases to trimming and J lost 1 base, with 7 bases between them. Germline values: CDR1 KGHPV, CDR2 FQNQEV (reference sequence). The chain's CDR3 is CASSLTKSYEQYF. The sequenced CDR3 bases are TGTGCCAGCAGTCTAACAAAATCCTATGAACAGTAC.

Turning to this clone: Genes and germline are mouse. The CDR3 protein is CASSSRESNERLFF. The sequenced CDR3 bases are TGTGCCAGCAGTTCGAGGGAGTCCAACGAAAGATTATTT. The chain links TRBV22 to TRBJ1-4. The missing CDR3 end, 1 residue past where the read stops, is filled in from the germline J gene. TRBV22 is a pseudogene segment. The CDR3 spans 14 residues.

This clone was seen more than once but under ten times. Gene names denote mouse genes. The missing CDR3 end, 1 residue past where the read stops, is filled in from the germline J gene. V usage is TRBV26 and J usage is TRBJ1-3; D is uncertain. With 8 bases removed from V and 3 bases from J, the gap between germline ends came to 11 bases. Germline V gene lookup returns CDR1 KGHPV and CDR2 FQNQEV (reference sequence). The CDR3 totals 13 residues. CDR3 in amino acids: CASGFFGGNTLYF. The covered CDR3 bases are TGTGCCAGCGGCTTTTTCGGTGGAAATACGCTCTAT.

This clone was seen a handful of times. The genes and germline here are from mouse. The CDR3 end lies 1 residue beyond the end of the read and is filled in from the germline J gene. The rearrangement uses TRBV16 and TRBJ1-4, with TRBD1 matching over 7 bases. The V gene end was trimmed by 8 bases and the J gene end by 2 bases; junction bases not matched to a gene: 2. This CDR3 is built from 13 residues. CDR1 SGHSA and CDR2 FRNQAP come from the germline V gene. The CDR3 bases that were read are TGTGCAAGCCGGGGACAGTCCAACGAAAGATTATTT. Protein sequence: CASRGQSNERLF. The whole CDR3 sequence reads CASRGQSNERLFF.

In regard to this clone: Mouse gene names and germline throughout. The CDR3 loop reads CASSQDQGAGNTLYF. CDR3 bases read: TGTGCCAGCAGCCAAGATCAGGGGGCTGGAAATACGCTCTAT. This chain links TRBV5 with TRBJ1-3; 7 bases agree with TRBD1. The observed sequence ends 1 residue before the CDR3 terminus, with the missing tail filled in from the germline J gene. The junction had 1 base not matched to a gene; V was cut back by 0 bases and J by 2 bases. CDR1 is LGHNA, CDR2 YNLKQL, per germline (reference sequence). The CDR3 covers 15 residues.

In the case of this clone: The gene symbols are mouse symbols. The sequence runs out 1 residue before the end of the CDR3; the remainder is reconstructed from the germline J gene. The genes are TRBV3 and TRBJ2-4, with TRBD1 as a possible D gene (6 bases). Germline V gene lookup returns CDR1 SNHLY and CDR2 FYNGKV (reference sequence). The germline V and J ends were trimmed by 5 bases and 0 bases, with 9 bases remaining between them. This CDR3 is built from 14 residues. The CDR3 protein is CASSPGQSQNTLYF. CDR3 bases read: TGTGCCAGCAGCCCGGGACAAAGTCAAAACACCTTGTAC.

In regard to this clone: Gene names follow the mouse nomenclature. The read terminates 1 residue ahead of where the CDR3 ends, so the germline J gene completes it. The genes are TRBV15 and TRBJ1-2; the match to TRBD1 covers 8 bases. The CDR3 length is 14 residues. V shed 6 bases and J 1 base; nucleotides not matched to a gene: 4. Germline CDR1 reads SGHND; CDR2 reads FRSKSL. The CDR3 is CASSLDRGNSDYTF. The covered CDR3 bases are TGTGCCAGCAGCCTCGACAGGGGAAACTCCGACTACACC.

About this clone: Mouse germline and gene names are used. The read comes to an end 1 residue before the CDR3 does, leaving the germline J gene to fill in the end. V gene TRBV13-1 combines with J gene TRBJ2-1; 7 positions agree with TRBD1. After removal of 3 bases from V and 3 bases from J, the junction contained 3 bases not matched to a gene. CDR1 and CDR2 from the germline V gene are NSHNY and SYGAGN. This CDR3 region has 14 residues. CDR3 loop: CASSGDSLYAEQFF. The CDR3 bases that were read are TGTGCCAGCAGTGGGGACAGCCTCTATGCTGAGCAGTTC.